This T cell receptor (beta chain) was sequenced for a study of Ad26.COV2.S vaccination and SARS-CoV-2 variants. Study-level points and caveats: Non-spike TCR breadth showed similarity between vaccine and placebo recipients. Reports say spike-specific CD8+ and CD4+ T cell responses covered substantial breadth after vaccination.

Only a few counts were recorded for this clone. The antigen is unknown. This table comes from immunoSEQ multiplex PCR, and its TCRdb copy is limited to in-frame clones, with some not included. In the table there are some 340,000 clones, about 86% of which are singletons. The junction had 3 bases not matched to a gene; V was cut back by 0 bases and J by 5 bases. CDR3 length equals 14 residues. Germline V gene lookup returns CDR1 SGDLS and CDR2 YYNGEE. The treatment was: roughly 19 received Ad26.COV2.S at low or high dose, single or two shots; about 5 received placebo; per-sample allocation not given. The study sampled participants on day 63 after the first vaccine or placebo injection.

The sequence derives from a person aged 18-60 years who received the Ad26.COV2.S COVID-19 vaccine or a placebo. The gene calls are TRBV9 and TRBJ2-7, with 9 bases that match TRBD1. Sequencing was performed on peripheral blood, taken in a trial of Ad26.COV2.S vaccine versus placebo. CDR3: CASSVEGQGHEQYF. CDR3 sequence (DNA): TGTGCCAGCAGCGTAGAGGGACAGGGCCACGAGCAGTACTTC.